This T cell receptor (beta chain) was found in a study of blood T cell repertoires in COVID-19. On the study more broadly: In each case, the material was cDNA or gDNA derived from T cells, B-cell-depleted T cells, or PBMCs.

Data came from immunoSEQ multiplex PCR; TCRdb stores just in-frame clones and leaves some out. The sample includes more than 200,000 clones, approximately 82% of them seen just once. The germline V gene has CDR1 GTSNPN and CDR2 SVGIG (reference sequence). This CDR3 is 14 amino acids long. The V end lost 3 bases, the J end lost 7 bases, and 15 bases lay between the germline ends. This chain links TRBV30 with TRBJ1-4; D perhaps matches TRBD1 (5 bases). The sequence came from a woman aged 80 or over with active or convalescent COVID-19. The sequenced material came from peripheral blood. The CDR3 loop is CAWSPGGSGEKLFF. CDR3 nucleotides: TGTGCCTGGAGCCCCGGGGGATCGGGTGAAAAACTGTTTTTT.